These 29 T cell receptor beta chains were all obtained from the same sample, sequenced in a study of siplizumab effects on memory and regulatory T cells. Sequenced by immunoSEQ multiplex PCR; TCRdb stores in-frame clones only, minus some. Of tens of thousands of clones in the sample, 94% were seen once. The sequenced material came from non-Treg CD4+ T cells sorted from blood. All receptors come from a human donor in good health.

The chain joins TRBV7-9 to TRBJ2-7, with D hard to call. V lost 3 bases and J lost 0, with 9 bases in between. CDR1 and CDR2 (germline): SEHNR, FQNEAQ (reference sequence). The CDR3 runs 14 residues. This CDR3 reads CASSFARSSYEQYF. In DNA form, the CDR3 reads TGTGCCAGCAGCTTTGCCAGGAGCTCCTACGAGCAGTACTTC.

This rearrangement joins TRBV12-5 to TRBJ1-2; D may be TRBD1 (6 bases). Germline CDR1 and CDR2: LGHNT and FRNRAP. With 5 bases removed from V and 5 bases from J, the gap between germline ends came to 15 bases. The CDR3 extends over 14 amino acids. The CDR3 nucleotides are TGTGCTAGTGGTGCCGCCGGGACACGATATGGCTACACCTTC. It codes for CASGAAGTRYGYTF.

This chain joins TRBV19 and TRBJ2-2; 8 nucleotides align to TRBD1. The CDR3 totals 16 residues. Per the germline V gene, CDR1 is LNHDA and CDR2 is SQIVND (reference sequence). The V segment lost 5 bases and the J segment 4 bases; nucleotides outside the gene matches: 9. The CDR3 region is CASSSRTGSFTGELFF. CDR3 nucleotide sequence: TGTGCCAGTAGTTCCAGGACAGGGAGTTTCACCGGGGAGCTGTTTTTT.

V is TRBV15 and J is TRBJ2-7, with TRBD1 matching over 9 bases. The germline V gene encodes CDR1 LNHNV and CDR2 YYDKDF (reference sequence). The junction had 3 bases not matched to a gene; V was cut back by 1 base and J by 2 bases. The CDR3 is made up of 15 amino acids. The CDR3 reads CATSRAGQGPYEQYF. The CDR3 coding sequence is TGTGCCACCAGCAGAGCTGGACAGGGGCCCTACGAGCAGTACTTC. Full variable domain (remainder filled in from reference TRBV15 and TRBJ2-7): DAMVIQNPRYQVTQFGKPVTLSCSQTLNHNVMYWYQQKSSQAPKLLFHYYDKDFNNEADTPDNFQSRRPNTSFCFLDIRSPGLGDTAMYLCATSRAGQGPYEQYFGPGTRLTVT.

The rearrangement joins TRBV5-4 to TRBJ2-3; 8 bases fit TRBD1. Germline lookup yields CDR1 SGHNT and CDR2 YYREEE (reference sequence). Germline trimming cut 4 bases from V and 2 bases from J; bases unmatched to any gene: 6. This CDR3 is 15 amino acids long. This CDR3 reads CASSTRDRLTDTQYF. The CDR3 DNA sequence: TGTGCCAGCAGCACCCGGGACAGGCTCACAGATACGCAGTATTTT.

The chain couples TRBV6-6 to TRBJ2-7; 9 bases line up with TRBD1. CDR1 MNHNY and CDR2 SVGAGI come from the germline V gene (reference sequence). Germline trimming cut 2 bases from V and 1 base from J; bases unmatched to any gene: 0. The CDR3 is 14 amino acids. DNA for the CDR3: TGTGCCAGCAGTTACGACAGGGGGTCCTACGAGCAGTACTTC. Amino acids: CASSYDRGSYEQYF.

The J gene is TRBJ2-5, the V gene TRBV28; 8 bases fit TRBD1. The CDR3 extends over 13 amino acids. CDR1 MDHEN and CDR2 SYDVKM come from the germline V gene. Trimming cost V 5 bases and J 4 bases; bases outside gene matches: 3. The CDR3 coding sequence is TGTGCCAGCAGTGGACAGGGTATAGAGACCCAGTACTTC. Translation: CASSGQGIETQYF.

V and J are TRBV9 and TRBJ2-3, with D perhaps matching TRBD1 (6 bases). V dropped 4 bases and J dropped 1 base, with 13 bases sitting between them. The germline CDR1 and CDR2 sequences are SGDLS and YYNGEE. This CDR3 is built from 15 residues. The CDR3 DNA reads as TGTGCCAGCAGCATCCAGGGGATACGCACAGATACGCAGTATTTT. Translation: CASSIQGIRTDTQYF.

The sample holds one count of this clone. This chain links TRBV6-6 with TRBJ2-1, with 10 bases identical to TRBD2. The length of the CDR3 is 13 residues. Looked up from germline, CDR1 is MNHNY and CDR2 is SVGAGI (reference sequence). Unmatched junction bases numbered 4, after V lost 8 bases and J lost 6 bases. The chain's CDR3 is CASSLAGINEQFF. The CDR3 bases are TGTGCCAGCTCACTAGCGGGGATCAATGAGCAGTTCTTC.

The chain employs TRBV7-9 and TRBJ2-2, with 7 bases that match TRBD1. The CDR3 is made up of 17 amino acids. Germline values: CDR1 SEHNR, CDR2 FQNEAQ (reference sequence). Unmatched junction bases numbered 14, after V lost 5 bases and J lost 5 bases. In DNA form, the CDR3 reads TGTGCCAGCAGCCACAGGTCAGAGGGGGCGAGGACCGGGGAGCTGTTTTTT. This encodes CASSHRSEGARTGELFF. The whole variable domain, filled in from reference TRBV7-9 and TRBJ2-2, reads DTGVSQNPRHKITKRGQNVTFRCDPISEHNRLYWYRQTLGQGPEFLTYFQNEAQLEKSRLLSDRFSAERPKGSFSTLEIQRTEQGDSAMYLCASSHRSEGARTGELFFGEGSRLTVL.

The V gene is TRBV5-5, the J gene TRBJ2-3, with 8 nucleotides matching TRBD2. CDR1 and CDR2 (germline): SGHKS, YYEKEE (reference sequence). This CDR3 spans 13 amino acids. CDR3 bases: TGTGCTGGCAGCGGGAGTAGGGCAGATACGCAGTATTTT. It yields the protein CAGSGSRADTQYF. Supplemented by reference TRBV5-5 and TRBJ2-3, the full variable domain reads DAGVTQSPTHLIKTRGQQVTLRCSPISGHKSVSWYQQVLGQGPQFIFQYYEKEERGRGNFPDRFSARQFPNYSSELNVNALLLGDSALYLCAGSGSRADTQYFGPGTRLTVL.

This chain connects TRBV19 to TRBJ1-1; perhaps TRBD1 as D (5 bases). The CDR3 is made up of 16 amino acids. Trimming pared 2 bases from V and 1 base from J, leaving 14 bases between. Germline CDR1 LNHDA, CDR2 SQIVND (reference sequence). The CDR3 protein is CASSIKGRVENTEAFF. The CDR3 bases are TGTGCCAGTAGTATAAAGGGGAGGGTTGAGAACACTGAAGCTTTCTTT. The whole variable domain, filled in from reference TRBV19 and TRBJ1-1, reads DGGITQSPKYLFRKEGQNVTLSCEQNLNHDAMYWYRQDPGQGLRLIYYSQIVNDFQKGDIAEGYSVSREKKESFPLTVTSAQKNPTAFYLCASSIKGRVENTEAFFGQGTRLTVV.

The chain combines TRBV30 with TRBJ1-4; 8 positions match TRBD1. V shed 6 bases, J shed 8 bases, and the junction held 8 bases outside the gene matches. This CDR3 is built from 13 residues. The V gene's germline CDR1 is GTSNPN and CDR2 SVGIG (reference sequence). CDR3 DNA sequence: TGTGCCTGTCGTGACAGGGGTGGCGAAAAACTGTTTTTT. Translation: CACRDRGGEKLFF.

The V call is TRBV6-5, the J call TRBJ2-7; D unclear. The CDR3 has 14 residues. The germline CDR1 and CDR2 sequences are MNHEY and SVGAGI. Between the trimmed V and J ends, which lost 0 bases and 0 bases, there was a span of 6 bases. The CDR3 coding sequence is TGTGCCAGCAGTTACTCTCTGAGCTCCTACGAGCAGTACTTC. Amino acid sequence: CASSYSLSSYEQYF.

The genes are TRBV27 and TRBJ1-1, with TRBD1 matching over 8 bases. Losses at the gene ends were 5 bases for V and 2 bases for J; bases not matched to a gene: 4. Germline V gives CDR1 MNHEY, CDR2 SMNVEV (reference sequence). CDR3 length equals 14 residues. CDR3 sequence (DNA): TGTGCCAGCAGTAGGGACAGGATCAACACTGAAGCTTTCTTT. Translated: CASSRDRINTEAFF.

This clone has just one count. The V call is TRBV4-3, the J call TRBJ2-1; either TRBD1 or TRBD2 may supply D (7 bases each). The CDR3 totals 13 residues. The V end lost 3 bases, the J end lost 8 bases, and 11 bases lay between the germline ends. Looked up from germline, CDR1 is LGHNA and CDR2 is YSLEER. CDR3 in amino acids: CASSQQGGDEQFF. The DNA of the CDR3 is TGCGCCAGCAGCCAGCAGGGGGGGGATGAGCAGTTCTTC.

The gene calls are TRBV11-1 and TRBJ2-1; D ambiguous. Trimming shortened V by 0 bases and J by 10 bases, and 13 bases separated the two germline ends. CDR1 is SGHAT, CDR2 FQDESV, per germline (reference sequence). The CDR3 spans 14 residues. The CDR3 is CASSLAPLTGEQFF. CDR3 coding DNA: TGTGCCAGCAGCTTAGCCCCTCTGACCGGGGAGCAGTTCTTC.

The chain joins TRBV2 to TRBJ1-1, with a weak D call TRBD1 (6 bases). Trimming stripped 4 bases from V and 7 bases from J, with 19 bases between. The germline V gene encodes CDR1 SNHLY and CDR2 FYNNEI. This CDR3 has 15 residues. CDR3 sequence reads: CASSAPRGQDSEAFF. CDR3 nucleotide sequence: TGTGCCAGCAGTGCCCCGCGGGGGCAAGATAGTGAAGCTTTCTTT.

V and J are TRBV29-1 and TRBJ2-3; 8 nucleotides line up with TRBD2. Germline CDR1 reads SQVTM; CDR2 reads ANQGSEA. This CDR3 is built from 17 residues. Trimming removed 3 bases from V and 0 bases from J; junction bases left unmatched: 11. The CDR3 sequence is CSVDGSTSGRSTDTQYF. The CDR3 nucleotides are TGCAGCGTTGACGGCTCTACTAGCGGACGTAGCACAGATACGCAGTATTTT.

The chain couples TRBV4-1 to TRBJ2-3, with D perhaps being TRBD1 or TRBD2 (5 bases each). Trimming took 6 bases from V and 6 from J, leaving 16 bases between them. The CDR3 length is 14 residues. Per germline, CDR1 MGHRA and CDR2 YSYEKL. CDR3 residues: CASRKSGPRDTQYF. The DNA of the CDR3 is TGCGCCAGCAGGAAGTCGGGGCCCCGGGATACGCAGTATTTT.

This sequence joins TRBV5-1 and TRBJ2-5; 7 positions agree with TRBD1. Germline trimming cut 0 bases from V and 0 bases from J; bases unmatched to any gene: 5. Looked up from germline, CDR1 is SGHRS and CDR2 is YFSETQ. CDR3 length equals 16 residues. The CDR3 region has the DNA TGCGCCAGCAGCTTGGGGGACAGAGCGAACCAAGAGACCCAGTACTTC. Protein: CASSLGDRANQETQYF.

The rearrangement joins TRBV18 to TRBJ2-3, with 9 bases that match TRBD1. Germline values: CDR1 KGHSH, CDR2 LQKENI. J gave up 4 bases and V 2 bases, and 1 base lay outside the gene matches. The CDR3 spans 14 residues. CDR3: CASSPGQGSDTQYF. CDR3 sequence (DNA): TGTGCCAGCTCACCAGGACAGGGGTCAGATACGCAGTATTTT.

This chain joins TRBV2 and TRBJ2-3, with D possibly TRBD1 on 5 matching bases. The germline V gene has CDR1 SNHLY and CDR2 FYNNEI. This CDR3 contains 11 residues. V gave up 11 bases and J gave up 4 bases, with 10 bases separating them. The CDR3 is CAVGAPDTQYF. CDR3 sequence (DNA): TGTGCCGTTGGGGCCCCAGATACGCAGTATTTT.

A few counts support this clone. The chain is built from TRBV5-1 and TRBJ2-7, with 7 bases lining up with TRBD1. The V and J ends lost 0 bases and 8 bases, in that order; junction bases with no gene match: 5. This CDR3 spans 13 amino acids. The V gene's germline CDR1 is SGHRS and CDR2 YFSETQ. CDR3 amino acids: CASSLADREQQYF. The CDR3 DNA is TGCGCCAGCAGCTTGGCCGACAGGGAACAGCAGTACTTC.

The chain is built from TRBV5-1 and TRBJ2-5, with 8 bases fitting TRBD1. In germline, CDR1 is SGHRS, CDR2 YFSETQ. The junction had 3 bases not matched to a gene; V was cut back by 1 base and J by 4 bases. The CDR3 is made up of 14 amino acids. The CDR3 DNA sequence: TGCGCCAGCAGCTTGACCAGGGGGCGAGAGACCCAGTACTTC. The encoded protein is CASSLTRGRETQYF.

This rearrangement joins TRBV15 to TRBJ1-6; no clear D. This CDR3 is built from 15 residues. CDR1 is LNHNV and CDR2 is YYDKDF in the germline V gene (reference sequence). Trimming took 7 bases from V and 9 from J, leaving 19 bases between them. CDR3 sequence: CATTVGVDGFSPLHF. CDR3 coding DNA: TGTGCCACCACAGTGGGCGTGGATGGGTTTTCACCCCTCCACTTT.

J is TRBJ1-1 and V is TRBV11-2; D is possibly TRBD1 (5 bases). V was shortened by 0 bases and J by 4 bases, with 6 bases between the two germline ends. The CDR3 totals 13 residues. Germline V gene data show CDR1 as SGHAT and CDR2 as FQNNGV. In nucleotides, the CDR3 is TGTGCCAGCAGCTTAGACGGGGGCACTGAAGCTTTCTTT. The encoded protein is CASSLDGGTEAFF.

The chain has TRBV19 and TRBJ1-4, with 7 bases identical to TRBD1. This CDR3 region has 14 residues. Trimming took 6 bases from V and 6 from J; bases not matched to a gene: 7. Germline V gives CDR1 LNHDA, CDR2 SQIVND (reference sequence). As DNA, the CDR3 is TGTGCCAGTAGGAGACAGGGCGGTGATGAAAAACTGTTTTTT. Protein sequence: CASRRQGGDEKLFF.

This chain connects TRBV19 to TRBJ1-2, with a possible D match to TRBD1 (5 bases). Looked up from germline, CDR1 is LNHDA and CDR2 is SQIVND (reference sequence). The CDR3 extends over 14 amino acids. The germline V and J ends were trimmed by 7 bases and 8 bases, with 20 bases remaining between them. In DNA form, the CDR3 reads TGTGCCAGTACAGTATTAGGGCAGGGTAACGGCTACACCTTC. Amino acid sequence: CASTVLGQGNGYTF.